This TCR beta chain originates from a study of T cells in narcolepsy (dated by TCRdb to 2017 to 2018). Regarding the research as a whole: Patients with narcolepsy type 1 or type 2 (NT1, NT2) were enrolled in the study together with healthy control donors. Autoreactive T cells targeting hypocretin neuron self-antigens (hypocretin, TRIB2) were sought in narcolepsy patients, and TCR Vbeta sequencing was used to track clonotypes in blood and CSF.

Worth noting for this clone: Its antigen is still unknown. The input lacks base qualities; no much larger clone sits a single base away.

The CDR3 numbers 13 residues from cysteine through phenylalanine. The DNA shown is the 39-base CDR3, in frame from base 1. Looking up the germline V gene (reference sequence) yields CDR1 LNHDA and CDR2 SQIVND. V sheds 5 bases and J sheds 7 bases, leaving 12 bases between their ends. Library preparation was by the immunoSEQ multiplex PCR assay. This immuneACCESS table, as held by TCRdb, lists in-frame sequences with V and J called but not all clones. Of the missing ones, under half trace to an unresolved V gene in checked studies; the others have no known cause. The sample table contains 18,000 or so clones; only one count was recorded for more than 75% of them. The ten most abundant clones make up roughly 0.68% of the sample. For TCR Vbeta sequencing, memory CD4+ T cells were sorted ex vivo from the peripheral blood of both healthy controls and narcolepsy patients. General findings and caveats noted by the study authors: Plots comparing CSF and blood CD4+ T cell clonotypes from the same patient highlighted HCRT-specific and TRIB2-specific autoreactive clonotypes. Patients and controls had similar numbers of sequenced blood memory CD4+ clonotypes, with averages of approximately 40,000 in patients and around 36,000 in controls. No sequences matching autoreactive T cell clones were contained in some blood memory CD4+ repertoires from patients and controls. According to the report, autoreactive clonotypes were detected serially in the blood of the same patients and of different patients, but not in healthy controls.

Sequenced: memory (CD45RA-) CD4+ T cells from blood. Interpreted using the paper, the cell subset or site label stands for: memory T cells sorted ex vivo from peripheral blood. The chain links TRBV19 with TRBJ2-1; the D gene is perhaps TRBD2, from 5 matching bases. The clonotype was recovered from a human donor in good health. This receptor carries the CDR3 CASSFTRDNEQFF. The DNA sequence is TGTGCCAGTAGTTTCACTAGGGATAATGAGCAGTTCTTC. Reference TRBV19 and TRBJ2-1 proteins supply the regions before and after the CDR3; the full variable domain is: DGGITQSPKYLFRKEGQNVTLSCEQNLNHDAMYWYRQDPGQGLRLIYYSQIVNDFQKGDIAEGYSVSREKKESFPLTVTSAQKNPTAFYLCASSFTRDNEQFFGPGTRLTVL.